A single T cell receptor (beta chain) is shown here with its context. The germline CDR1 and CDR2 sequences are SGHTA and FQGTGA. The CDR3 runs 16 residues. V was cut by 5 bases and J by 0 bases, with 11 bases left in between. The entry originates in a study of blood T cell repertoires in COVID-19. Produced via immunoSEQ multiplex PCR; TCRdb's table is partial and in-frame only. This sample has under 200,000 clones; approximately 80% occur once, and the top ten carry less than 2%. This TCR was recovered from a human donor in a cohort sampled during active COVID-19. Material for sequencing was peripheral blood. This sequence joins TRBV7-3 and TRBJ2-6; no clear D gene. The CDR3 sequence: CASSPRSPSGANVLTF. The CDR3 DNA reads as TGTGCCAGCAGCCCCCGGTCACCCTCTGGGGCCAACGTCCTGACTTTC.